This is a list of T cell receptor beta chains from one sample in a study of cytomegalovirus exposure and HLA in healthy donors. Sequenced by immunoSEQ multiplex PCR; TCRdb stores in-frame clones only, minus some. The table includes approximately 150,000 clones, around 87% detected once. Sequenced sample: PBMCs. These receptors originate from a man aged 18 to 29 in good health and CMV-seropositive. Each CDR3 is given with its conserved first and last residue. The D gene is left open where the match is weak.

v_gene	j_gene	d_gene	CDR3aa
TRBV5-4	TRBJ1-5	-	CASSLDRSDQPQHF
TRBV5-8	TRBJ2-5	-	CASSYGQKQETQYF
TRBV6-5	TRBJ1-1	-	CASSYSQGRTEAFF
TRBV7-9	TRBJ1-2	-	CASSLAGGRGYTF
TRBV7-2	TRBJ2-7	TRBD1	CASSLVQGASRGEQYF
TRBV29-1	TRBJ2-7	-	CSAQGNLYEQYF
TRBV5-1	TRBJ1-2	TRBD1	CASSTGTGPYGYTF
TRBV5-1	TRBJ2-2	TRBD1	CASRPDRGLTGELFF
TRBV9	TRBJ2-7	TRBD1	CASSTTGEGYEQYF
TRBV19	TRBJ2-7	TRBD1	CASSLGTGGSYEQYF
TRBV5-1	TRBJ2-3	TRBD2	CASSLAGGGPDTQYF
TRBV29-1	TRBJ2-5	TRBD1	CSTRQGATETQYF
TRBV30	TRBJ2-4	-	CAWVGGGLAKNIQYF
TRBV5-6	TRBJ1-2	-	CASSLDGLRGYTF
TRBV28	TRBJ1-1	TRBD1	CASSSTGGGDTEAFF
TRBV18	TRBJ2-3	TRBD1	CASSPLSGTATTDTQYF
TRBV11-2	TRBJ2-1	TRBD2	CASSWGSGGFFYNEQFF
TRBV5-4	TRBJ2-5	TRBD2	CASTTMGTRGETQYF
TRBV4-1	TRBJ2-4	-	CASSHLRPSGVAKNIQYF
TRBV10-3	TRBJ2-7	-	CAISGRERAPYEQYF
TRBV9	TRBJ2-3	-	CASSVGGRRTDTQYF
TRBV10-2	TRBJ1-1	TRBD1	CASRDRGAYMNTEAFF
TRBV4-2	TRBJ1-4	-	CASSQDSVGQKKGNNEKLFF
TRBV5-1	TRBJ2-5	TRBD1	CASSLGSGGVETQYF
TRBV4-2	TRBJ2-1	TRBD2	CASSQEPKTSGYYNEQFF
TRBV19	TRBJ2-7	-	CASGTTPYEQYF
TRBV7-9	TRBJ1-1	-	CASSPTENTEAFF
TRBV18	TRBJ1-5	-	CASSPGQAGQPQHF
TRBV27	TRBJ1-6	TRBD1	CASSFGQGNSPLHF
TRBV6-1	TRBJ2-1	-	CASSANLGRGYNEQFF
TRBV6-6	TRBJ2-1	TRBD1	CASSPDRGAYNEQFF
TRBV11-2	TRBJ2-1	-	CASSLEAAYNEQFF
TRBV7-9	TRBJ1-2	-	CASSLYGPSGGYTF
TRBV9	TRBJ1-5	-	CASSVVEVGPQHF
TRBV6-1	TRBJ2-7	-	CASRDRRLGVQYF
TRBV5-4	TRBJ2-2	-	CANGDENTGELFF
TRBV6-5	TRBJ1-1	-	CASSYQGQTNTEAFF
TRBV6-4	TRBJ2-7	TRBD1	CASSSIGQGREQYF
TRBV6-6	TRBJ2-3	TRBD2	CASSTQREGRTDTQYF
TRBV19	TRBJ2-7	TRBD2	CASTPGPSSGSYEQYF